The T cell receptor (beta chain) described here comes from a study of beta chain features in type 1 diabetes (dated by TCRdb to between 2017 and 2018). At the level of the whole study: Mean age, gender distribution, total cell number and subset yield were not different between patients and healthy donors. Whereas all 30 or so donors provided naive and central memory subsets, regulatory and stem cell-like memory subsets were isolated from just 8 patients and roughly eight healthy donors. The study compared the TCRB repertoires of sorted circulating CD4+ T cell subsets in recently diagnosed type 1 diabetes patients with those in matched healthy donors. A total of roughly 98,000,000 sorted cells were examined across all samples, and RNA yield correlated strongly with the number of cells per subset. Overall study outcomes, separate from this receptor: In all four CD4+ subsets, TCRB CDR3 length was moderately but significantly shorter in type 1 diabetes patients. Fewer insertions and more nucleotide deletions at VDJ recombination sites were observed in patients with type 1 diabetes, implying thymic rearrangement abnormalities. Because small numbers of individuals were included in the HLA sub-analyses, any influence of HLA type on TCRB rearrangement was left unresolved. Shorter templates might be favored by PCR, yet because patient and control samples were amplified and corrected together, any such skew would affect both groups equally. Sequencing cDNA rather than genomic DNA could over-represent highly expressing activated cells, although activation and CD3 levels did not differ between groups. Naive, central memory and regulatory TCRB repertoires appeared to be more similar among patients than among healthy donors.

From a lookup of the germline V gene (reference sequence), CDR1 and CDR2 are GTSNPN and SVGIG. From the cysteine through the phenylalanine, the CDR3 covers 12 amino acids. The CDR3 DNA has 36 bases and is translated from base 1. The junction shows trimming of 3 bases on V and 6 bases on J, and the gene matches do not reach 4 bases of it. The High Capacity cDNA Reverse Transcription Kit was used to reverse transcribe all of the isolated RNA, meaning that expressed TCRB transcripts were what got sequenced. Deep immunoSEQ sequencing was performed on naive, central memory and regulatory T cell samples, with an average of approximately 4 million total reads per sample. After sorted cells were lysed in RLT buffer, RNA was extracted with DNase-treated RNeasy Micro or Mini kits, with the choice depending on cell number. Each cell subset was processed on its own to prevent cross-contamination, while patient and healthy donor samples were processed together. Using the immunoSEQ multiplex PCR, TCRB sequences were amplified from cDNA into 87-bp fragments spanning the CDR3 region. Sequencing of the amplicons was performed on the Illumina HiSeq platform. The published analysis was carried out like this. PCR bias was computationally corrected using synthetic template baselines, reads within Hamming distance 2 were collapsed, and singletons that could not be merged were discarded. By aligning reads against IMGT, V, D and J genes, CDR3 length, and insertions or deletions at six rearrangement sites were assigned. Within each subset, clonotype counts were normalized to sorted cell number, after which true diversity and Gini coefficients were computed with the tcR R package. The overlap coefficient, calculated on TCRB nucleotide sequences, was used to quantify repertoire sharing. As a proxy for the pre-selection repertoire, out-of-frame TCRB sequences from naive cells were analyzed. The immuneACCESS repertoire file appears here via TCRdb, limited to in-frame rearrangements. These files lack a portion of the clones; in checked studies, under half of the deficit traces to unresolved V genes, and the cause of the others is not known. The V and J calls and clone size are taken from that table; D and trimming were inferred from the DNA. Counted in this sample were 300,000 to 450,000 clones; about 19% of them appeared once. The ten biggest clones cover 0.035% to 0.055% of the sample.

Each donor gave one peripheral blood draw, averaging approximately 0.12 L, which was collected into heparinised tubes. Naive, central memory, regulatory and stem cell-like memory CD4+ T cells were sorted on a BD FACSAria II using a panel including CD45RO, CCR7, CD25, CD127, CD95 and CD27. All sorted populations exceeded 98% purity. Right away, PBMCs were isolated by Lymphoprep density gradient centrifugation and were stained directly, with no culture step. So that batch effects would be minimized, each experiment stained and sorted samples in pairs, pairing one healthy donor with one patient. To note about this clone: Its antigen is not yet known. No base-level quality is on record; no much larger clone is a single base apart.

Sequenced sample: naive CD4+ T cells from blood. What this sample's cell subset or site label stands for: true naive CD4+ T cells. This TCR derives from a woman aged 18-29 years in good health. The rearrangement combines TRBV30 with TRBJ1-1; 7 middle bases align to TRBD1. The CDR3 region reads CAWRHQGAEAFF. Here is the DNA: TGTGCCTGGAGGCATCAGGGGGCTGAAGCTTTCTTT.